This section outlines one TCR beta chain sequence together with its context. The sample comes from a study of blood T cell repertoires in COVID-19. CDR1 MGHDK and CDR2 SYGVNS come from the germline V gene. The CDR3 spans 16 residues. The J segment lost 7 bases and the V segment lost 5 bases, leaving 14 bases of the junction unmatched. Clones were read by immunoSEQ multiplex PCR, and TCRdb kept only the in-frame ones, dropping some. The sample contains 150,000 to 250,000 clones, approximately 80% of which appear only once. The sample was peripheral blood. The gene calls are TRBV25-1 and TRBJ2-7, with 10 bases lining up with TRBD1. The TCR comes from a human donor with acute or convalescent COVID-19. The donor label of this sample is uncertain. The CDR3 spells CASSPQGGTGATEQYF. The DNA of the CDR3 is TGTGCCAGCAGTCCTCAGGGAGGGACAGGGGCTACGGAGCAGTACTTC.